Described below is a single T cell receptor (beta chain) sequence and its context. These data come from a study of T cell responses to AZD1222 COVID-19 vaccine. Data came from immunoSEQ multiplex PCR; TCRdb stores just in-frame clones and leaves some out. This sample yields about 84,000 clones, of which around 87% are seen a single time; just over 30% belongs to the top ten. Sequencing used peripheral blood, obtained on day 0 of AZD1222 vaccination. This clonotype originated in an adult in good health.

The CDR3 DNA reads as TGTGCCAGCAGCCTTAACGAGGGCAATGAGCAGTTCTTC. Its protein is CASSLNEGNEQFF. The J gene is TRBJ2-1, the V gene TRBV7-3, with a tentative D call TRBD2 (5 bases). V lost 5 bases and J lost 6, with 11 bases in between. Germline V lookup: CDR1 SGHTA, CDR2 FQGTGA. The CDR3 length is 13 residues. The full variable domain, in which reference TRBV7-3 and TRBJ2-1 provide the parts outside the CDR3, is GAGVSQTPSNKVTEKGKYVELRCDPISGHTALYWYRQSLGQGPEFLIYFQGTGAADDSGLPNDRFFAVRPEGSVSTLKIQRTERGDSAVYLCASSLNEGNEQFFGPGTRLTVL.